This T cell receptor beta chain came from a study of OX40 agonist ivuxolimab in advanced cancers. Study results and limitations: On average, CD8+ T cells had more expanded clones than CD4+.

The V gene lost 3 bases and the J gene lost 6 bases, with 26 bases spanning the gap. Looked up from germline, CDR1 is LNHDA and CDR2 is SQIVND (reference sequence). The CDR3 has 18 amino acids. A word on this clone: Its target is not known.

Data came from immunoSEQ multiplex PCR; TCRdb stores just in-frame clones and leaves some out. The table has 47,000 or so clones, approximately 90% seen once. The receptor was derived from an adult with an advanced solid tumor such as melanoma, head and neck, liver or kidney cancer. V and J are TRBV19 and TRBJ1-2; D is possibly TRBD1 (6 bases). This specimen consisted of CD4+ or CD8+ T cells sorted from blood, obtained in a trial of the OX40 agonist ivuxolimab. The CDR3: CASSIAVWGGTPRDGYTF. Written as DNA, the CDR3 is TGTGCCAGTAGTATCGCCGTGTGGGGGGGGACACCGCGGGATGGCTACACCTTC.